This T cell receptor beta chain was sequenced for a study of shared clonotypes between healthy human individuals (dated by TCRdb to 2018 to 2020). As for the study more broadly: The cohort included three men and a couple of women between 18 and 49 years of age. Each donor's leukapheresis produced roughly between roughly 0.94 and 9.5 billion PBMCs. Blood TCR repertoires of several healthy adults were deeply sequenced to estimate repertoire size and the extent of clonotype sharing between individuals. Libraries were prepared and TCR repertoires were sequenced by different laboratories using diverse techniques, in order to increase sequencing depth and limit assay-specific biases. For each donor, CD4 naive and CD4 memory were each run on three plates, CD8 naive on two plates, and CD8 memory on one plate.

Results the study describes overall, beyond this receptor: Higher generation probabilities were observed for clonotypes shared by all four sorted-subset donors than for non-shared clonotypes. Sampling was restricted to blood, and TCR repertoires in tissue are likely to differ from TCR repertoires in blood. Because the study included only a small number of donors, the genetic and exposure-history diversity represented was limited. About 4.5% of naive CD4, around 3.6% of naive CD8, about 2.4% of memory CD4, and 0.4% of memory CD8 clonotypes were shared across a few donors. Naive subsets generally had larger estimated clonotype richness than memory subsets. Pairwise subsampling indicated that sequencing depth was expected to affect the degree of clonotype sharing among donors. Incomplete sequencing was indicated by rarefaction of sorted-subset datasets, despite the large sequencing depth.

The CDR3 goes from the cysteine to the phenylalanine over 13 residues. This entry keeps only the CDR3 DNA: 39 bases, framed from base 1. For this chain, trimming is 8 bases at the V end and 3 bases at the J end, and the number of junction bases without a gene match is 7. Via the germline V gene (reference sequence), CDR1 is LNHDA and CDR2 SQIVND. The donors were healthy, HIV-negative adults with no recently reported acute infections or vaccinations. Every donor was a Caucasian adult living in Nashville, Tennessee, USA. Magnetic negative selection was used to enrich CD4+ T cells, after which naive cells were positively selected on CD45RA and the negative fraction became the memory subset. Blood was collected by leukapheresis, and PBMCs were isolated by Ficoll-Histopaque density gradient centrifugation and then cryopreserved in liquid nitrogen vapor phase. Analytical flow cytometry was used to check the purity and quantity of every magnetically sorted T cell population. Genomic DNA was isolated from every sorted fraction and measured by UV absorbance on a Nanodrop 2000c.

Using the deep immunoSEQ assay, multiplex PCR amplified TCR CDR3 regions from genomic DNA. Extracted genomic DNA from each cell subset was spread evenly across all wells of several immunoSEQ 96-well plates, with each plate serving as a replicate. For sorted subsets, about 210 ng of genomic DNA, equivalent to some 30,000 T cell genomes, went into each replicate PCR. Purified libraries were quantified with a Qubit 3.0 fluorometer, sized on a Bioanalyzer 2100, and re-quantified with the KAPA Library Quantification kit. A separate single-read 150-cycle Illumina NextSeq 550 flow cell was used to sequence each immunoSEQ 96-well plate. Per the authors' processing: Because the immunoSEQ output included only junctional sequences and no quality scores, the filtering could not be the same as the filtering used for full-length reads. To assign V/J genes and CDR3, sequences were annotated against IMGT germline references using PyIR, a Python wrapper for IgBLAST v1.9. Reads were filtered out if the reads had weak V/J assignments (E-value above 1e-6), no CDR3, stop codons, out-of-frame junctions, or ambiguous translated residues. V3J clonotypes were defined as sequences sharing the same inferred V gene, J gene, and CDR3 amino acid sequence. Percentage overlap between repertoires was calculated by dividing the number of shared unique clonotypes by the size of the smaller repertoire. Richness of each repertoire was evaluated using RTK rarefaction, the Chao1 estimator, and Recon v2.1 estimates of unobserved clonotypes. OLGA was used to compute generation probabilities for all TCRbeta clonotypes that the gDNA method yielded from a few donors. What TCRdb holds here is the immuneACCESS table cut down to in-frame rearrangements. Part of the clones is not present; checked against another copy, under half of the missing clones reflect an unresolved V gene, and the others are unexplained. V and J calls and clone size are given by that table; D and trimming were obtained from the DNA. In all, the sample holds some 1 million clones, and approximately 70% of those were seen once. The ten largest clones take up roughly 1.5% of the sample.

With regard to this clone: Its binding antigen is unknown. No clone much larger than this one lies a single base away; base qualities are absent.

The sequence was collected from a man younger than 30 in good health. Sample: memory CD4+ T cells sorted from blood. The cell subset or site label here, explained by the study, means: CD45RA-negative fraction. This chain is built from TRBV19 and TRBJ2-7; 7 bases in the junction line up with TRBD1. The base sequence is TGTGCCAGTGGTTCAGCAGGGGGCTACGAGCAGTACTTC. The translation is CASGSAGGYEQYF.